This TCR beta chain was captured by sequencing in a study of T cell changes during pregnancy in multiple sclerosis. Sequencing used immunoSEQ multiplex PCR; TCRdb keeps in-frame clones, though not all of them. The sample contains some 48,000 clones, 95% to 96% of which appear only once. On this clone: Sequence at one end of the junction differs from germline and may be a read error.

The germline V gene encodes CDR1 SGHTS and CDR2 YDEGEE. This CDR3 spans 10 amino acids. The sample here was peripheral blood, taken in the second trimester of pregnancy. The chain combines TRBV5-8 with TRBJ1-4; D is perhaps TRBD1 (6 bases). This clonotype was obtained from a female donor with multiple sclerosis, enrolled in a pregnancy study. CDR3: CASSLGQAIF. The CDR3 DNA is TGTGCCAGCAGCTTGGGACAGGCGATTTTT.